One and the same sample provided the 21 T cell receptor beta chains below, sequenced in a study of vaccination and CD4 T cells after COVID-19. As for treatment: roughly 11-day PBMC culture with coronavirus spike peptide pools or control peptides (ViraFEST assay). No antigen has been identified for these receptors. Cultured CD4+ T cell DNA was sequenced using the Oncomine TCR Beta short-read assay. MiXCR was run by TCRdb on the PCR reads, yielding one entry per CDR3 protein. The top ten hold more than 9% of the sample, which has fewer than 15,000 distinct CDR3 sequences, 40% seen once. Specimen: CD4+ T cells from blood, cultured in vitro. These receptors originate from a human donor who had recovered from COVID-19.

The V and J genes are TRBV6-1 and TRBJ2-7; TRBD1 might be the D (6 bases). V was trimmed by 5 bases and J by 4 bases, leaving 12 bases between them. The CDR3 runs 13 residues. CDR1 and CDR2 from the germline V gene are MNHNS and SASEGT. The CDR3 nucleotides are TGTGCCAGCAGTACCGGGACAAAGTACGAGCAGTACTTC. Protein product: CASSTGTKYEQYF.

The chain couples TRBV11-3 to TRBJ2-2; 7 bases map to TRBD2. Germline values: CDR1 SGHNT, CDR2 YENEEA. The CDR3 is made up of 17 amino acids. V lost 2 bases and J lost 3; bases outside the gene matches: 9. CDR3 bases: TGTGCCAGCAGCTTATATTGGAGGGCGGGGGACACCGGGGAGCTGTTTTTT. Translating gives CASSLYWRAGDTGELFF.

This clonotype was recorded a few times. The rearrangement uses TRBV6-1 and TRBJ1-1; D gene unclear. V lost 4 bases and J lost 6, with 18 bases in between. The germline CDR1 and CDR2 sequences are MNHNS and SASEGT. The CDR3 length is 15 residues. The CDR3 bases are TGTGCCAGCAGTGTTCGGGTTTTCCCTCGCGCTGAAGCTTTCTTT. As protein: CASSVRVFPRAEAFF.

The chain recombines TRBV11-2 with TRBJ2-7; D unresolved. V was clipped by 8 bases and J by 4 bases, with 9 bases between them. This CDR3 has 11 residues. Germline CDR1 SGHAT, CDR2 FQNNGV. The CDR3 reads CASQRAYEQYF. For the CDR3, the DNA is TGTGCCAGCCAACGAGCTTACGAGCAGTACTTC.

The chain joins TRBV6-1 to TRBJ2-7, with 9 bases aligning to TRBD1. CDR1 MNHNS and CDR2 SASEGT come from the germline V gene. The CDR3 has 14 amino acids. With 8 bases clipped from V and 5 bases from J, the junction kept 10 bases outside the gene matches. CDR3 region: CASGGTGSGNEQYF. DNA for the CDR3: TGTGCCAGCGGGGGGACAGGGTCTGGGAACGAGCAGTACTTC.

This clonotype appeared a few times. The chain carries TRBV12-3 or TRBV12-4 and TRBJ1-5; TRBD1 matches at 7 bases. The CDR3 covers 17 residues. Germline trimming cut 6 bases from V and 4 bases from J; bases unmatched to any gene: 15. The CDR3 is CASRSGQMEGQNQPQHF. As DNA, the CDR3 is TGTGCCAGCAGATCGGGACAGATGGAGGGCCAAAATCAGCCCCAGCATTTT.

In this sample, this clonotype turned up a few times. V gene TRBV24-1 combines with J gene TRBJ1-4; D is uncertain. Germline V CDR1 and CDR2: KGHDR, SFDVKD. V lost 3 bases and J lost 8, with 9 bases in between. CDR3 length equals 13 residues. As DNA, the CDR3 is TGTGCCACCAGTGATGGGTACAACGAAAAACTGTTTTTT. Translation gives CATSDGYNEKLFF.

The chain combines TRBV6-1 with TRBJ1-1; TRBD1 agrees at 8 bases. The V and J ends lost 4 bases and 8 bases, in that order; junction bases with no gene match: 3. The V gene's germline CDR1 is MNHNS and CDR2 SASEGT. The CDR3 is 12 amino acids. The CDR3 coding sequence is TGTGCCAGCAGTGTTTCAGGGGGCGAAGCTTTCTTT. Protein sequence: CASSVSGGEAFF.

For the CDR3, the DNA is TGTGCCAGCAGCCGGGGGGATTTGAGGAGAAGGTTCACCGGGGAGCTGTTTTTT. Its protein is CASSRGDLRRRFTGELFF. This chain joins TRBV14 and TRBJ2-2, with D possibly TRBD2 on 6 matching bases. The CDR3 runs to 18 residues. The V gene lost 4 bases and the J gene lost 4 bases, with 22 bases spanning the gap. The germline gives CDR1 SGHDN, CDR2 FVKESK.

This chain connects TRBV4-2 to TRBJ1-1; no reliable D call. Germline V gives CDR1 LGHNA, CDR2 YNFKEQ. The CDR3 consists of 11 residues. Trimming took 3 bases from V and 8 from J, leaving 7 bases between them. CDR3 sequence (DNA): TGTGCCAGCAGCCACGAAGCCGAAGCTTTCTTT. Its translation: CASSHEAEAFF.

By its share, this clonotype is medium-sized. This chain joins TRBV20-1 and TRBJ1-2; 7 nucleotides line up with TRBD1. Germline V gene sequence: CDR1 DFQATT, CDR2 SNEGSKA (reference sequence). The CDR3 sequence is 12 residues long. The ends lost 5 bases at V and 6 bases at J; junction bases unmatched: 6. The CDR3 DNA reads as TGCAGTGCTGATAGACAGGGTGATGGCTACACCTTC. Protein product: CSADRQGDGYTF.

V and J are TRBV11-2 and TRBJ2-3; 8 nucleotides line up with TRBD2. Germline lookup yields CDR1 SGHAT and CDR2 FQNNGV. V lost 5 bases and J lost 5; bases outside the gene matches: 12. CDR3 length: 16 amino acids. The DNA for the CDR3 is TGTGCCAGCAGCCCCGGGACTAGGTCCCCCCGAGATACGCAGTATTTT. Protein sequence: CASSPGTRSPRDTQYF. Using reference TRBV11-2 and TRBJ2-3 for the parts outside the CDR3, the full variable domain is EAGVAQSPRYKIIEKRQSVAFWCNPISGHATLYWYQQILGQGPKLLIQFQNNGVVDDSQLPKDRFSAERLKGVDSTLKIQPAKLEDSAVYLCASSPGTRSPRDTQYFGPGTRLTVL.

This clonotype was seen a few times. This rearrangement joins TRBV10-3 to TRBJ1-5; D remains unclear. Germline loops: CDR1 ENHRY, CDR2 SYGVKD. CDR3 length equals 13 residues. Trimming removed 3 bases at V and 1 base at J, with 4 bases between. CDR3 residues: CAISEGSNQPQHF. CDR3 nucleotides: TGTGCCATCAGTGAAGGGAGCAATCAGCCCCAGCATTTT.

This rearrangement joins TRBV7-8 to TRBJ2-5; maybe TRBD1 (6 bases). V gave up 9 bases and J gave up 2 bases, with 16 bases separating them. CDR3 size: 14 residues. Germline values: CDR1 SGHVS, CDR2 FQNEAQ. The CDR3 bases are TGTGCCAGTAAGACGGGACAACTACAAGAGACCCAGTACTTC. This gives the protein CASKTGQLQETQYF.

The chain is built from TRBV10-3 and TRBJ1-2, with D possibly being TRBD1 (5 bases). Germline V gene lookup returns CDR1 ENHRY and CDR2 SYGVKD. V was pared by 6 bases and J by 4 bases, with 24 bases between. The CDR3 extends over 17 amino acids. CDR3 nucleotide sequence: TGTGCCATCAGGGACCGGAATGGGGCGGTTTCGGGCTATGGCTACACCTTC. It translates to CAIRDRNGAVSGYGYTF.

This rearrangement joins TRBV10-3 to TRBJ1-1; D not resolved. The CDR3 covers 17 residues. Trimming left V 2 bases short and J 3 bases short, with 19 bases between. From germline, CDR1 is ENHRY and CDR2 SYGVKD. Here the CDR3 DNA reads TGTGCCATCAGTGAGCTCCCCCCCGGCCTGGTGGACACTGAAGCTTTCTTT. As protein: CAISELPPGLVDTEAFF.

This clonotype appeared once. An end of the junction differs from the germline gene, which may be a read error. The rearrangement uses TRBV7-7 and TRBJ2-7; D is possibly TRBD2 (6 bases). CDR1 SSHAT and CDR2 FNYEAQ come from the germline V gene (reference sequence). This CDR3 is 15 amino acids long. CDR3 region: CASSLTGVGPYEQYF. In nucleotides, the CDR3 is TGTGCTAGCAGCTTAACGGGGGTGGGACCCTACGAGCAGTACTTC.

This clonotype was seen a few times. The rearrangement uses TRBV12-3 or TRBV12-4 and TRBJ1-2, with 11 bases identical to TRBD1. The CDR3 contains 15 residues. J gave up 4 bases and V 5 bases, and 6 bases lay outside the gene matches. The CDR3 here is CASSGWDRGTYGYTF. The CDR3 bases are TGTGCCAGCAGTGGGTGGGACAGGGGGACCTATGGCTACACCTTC.

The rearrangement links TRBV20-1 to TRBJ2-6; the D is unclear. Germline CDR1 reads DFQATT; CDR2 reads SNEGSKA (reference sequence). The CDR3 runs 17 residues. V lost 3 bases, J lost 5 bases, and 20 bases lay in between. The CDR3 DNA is TGCAGTGCTAGGCCCCCCAGCCGTTTGGTCTGGGCCAACGTCCTGACTTTC. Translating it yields CSARPPSRLVWANVLTF.

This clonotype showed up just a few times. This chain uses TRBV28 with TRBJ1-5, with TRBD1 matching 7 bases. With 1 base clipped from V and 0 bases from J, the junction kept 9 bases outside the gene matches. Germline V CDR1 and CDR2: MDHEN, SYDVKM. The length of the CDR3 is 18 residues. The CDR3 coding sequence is TGTGCCAGCAGTTTATACGGGGACAGACAGGTTAGCAATCAGCCCCAGCATTTT. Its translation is CASSLYGDRQVSNQPQHF.

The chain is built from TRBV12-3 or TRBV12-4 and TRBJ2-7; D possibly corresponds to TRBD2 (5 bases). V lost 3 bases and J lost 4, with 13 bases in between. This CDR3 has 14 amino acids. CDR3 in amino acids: CASSFGGAAYEQYF. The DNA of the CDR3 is TGTGCCAGCAGTTTCGGAGGAGCCGCGTACGAGCAGTACTTC.